This is a list of T cell receptor beta chains from one sample in a study of shared clonotypes between healthy human individuals. Sequencing was performed with immunoSEQ multiplex PCR; in TCRdb, only in-frame clones are kept and a portion is missing. The sample gives about 680,000 clones, 90% to 95% of which show up once; roughly 22% is in the top ten. Sequencing was done on a sample of naive CD8+ T cells sorted from blood. These receptors all stem from a man between 25 and 39 years old in good health. The CDR3 runs from the conserved cysteine through the conserved F or W. A D gene is named only where the DNA matches it firmly. For some rows the clone size is stated as once, few or many, or as a class when expanded; others skip it.

D gene: -
J gene: TRBJ2-7
clone size: -
V gene: TRBV4-1
CDR3 DNA: TGCGCCAGCAGCCAAGCTGGGGGAGGATTCTACGAGCAGTACTTC
CDR3 protein: CASSQAGGGFYEQYF

D gene: -
J gene: TRBJ2-7
clone size: -
V gene: TRBV7-6
CDR3 DNA: TGTGCCAGCAGCTCCAATAGCGCCTTGGAGCAGTACTTC
CDR3 protein: CASSSNSALEQYF

D gene: -
J gene: TRBJ2-7
clone size: -
V gene: TRBV5-1
CDR3 DNA: TGCGCCAGCAGCTTGGTTGATAGTCCCGAGCAGTACTTC
CDR3 protein: CASSLVDSPEQYF

D gene: -
J gene: TRBJ2-1
clone size: -
V gene: TRBV6-5
CDR3 DNA: TGTGCCAGCAGTCCAGGACGGTACAATGAGCAGTTCTTC
CDR3 protein: CASSPGRYNEQFF

D gene: -
J gene: TRBJ1-1
clone size: -
V gene: TRBV30
CDR3 DNA: TGTGCCTGGACAGACGTTCTCACTGAAGCTTTCTTT
CDR3 protein: CAWTDVLTEAFF

D gene: TRBD1
J gene: TRBJ2-7
clone size: -
V gene: TRBV19
CDR3 DNA: TGTGCCAGTAAATCCCTTACAGGGGACAGCTACGAGCAGTACTTC
CDR3 protein: CASKSLTGDSYEQYF

D gene: -
J gene: TRBJ2-3
clone size: -
V gene: TRBV2
CDR3 DNA: TGTGCCAGCAGTGGCTCTGCGGGAGATACGCAGTATTTT
CDR3 protein: CASSGSAGDTQYF

D gene: TRBD2
J gene: TRBJ2-7
clone size: -
V gene: TRBV11-2
CDR3 DNA: TGTGCCAGCAGCTGGGGACTAGCGGGGAACTCCTACGAGCAGTACTTC
CDR3 protein: CASSWGLAGNSYEQYF

D gene: -
J gene: TRBJ1-1
clone size: -
V gene: TRBV7-9
CDR3 DNA: TGTGCCACCGGACGACCCCTGAACACTGAAGCTTTCTTT
CDR3 protein: CATGRPLNTEAFF

D gene: -
J gene: TRBJ2-1
clone size: -
V gene: TRBV7-6
CDR3 DNA: TGTGCCAGCAGCGCCAGCCTTAGCTCCTACAATGAGCAGTTCTTC
CDR3 protein: CASSASLSSYNEQFF

D gene: TRBD1
J gene: TRBJ1-2
clone size: -
V gene: TRBV19
CDR3 DNA: TGTGCCAGTGGGGAAGGGGACAGGTATAACTATGGCTACACCTTC
CDR3 protein: CASGEGDRYNYGYTF

D gene: -
J gene: TRBJ2-2
clone size: -
V gene: TRBV7-6
CDR3 DNA: TGTGCCAGCAGCTTAGGCGCAGGGGAGACCGGGGAGCTGTTTTTT
CDR3 protein: CASSLGAGETGELFF

D gene: -
J gene: TRBJ1-1
clone size: few
V gene: TRBV28
CDR3 DNA: TGTGCCACCACGGCAGCGGGTAACACTGAAGCTTTCTTT
CDR3 protein: CATTAAGNTEAFF

D gene: TRBD1
J gene: TRBJ1-2
clone size: -
V gene: TRBV27
CDR3 DNA: TGTGCCAGCAGTACAGGGGAGGGTGACTATGGCTACACCTTC
CDR3 protein: CASSTGEGDYGYTF

D gene: -
J gene: TRBJ2-7
clone size: -
V gene: TRBV27
CDR3 DNA: TGTGCCAGCAGTTTAGGCCGGGAGTCCTACGAGCAGTACTTC
CDR3 protein: CASSLGRESYEQYF

D gene: -
J gene: TRBJ2-3
clone size: -
V gene: TRBV7-9
CDR3 DNA: TGTGCCAGCAGCCCTCGGACGGGCACAGATACGCAGTATTTT
CDR3 protein: CASSPRTGTDTQYF

D gene: -
J gene: TRBJ2-1
clone size: -
V gene: TRBV9
CDR3 DNA: TGTGCCAGCAGCCGTTCTAGGACGGCCTACAATGAGCAGTTCTTC
CDR3 protein: CASSRSRTAYNEQFF

D gene: -
J gene: TRBJ2-2
clone size: -
V gene: TRBV2
CDR3 DNA: TGTGCCATTCCCCGGAACACCGGGGAGCTGTTTTTT
CDR3 protein: CAIPRNTGELFF

D gene: TRBD1
J gene: TRBJ1-1
clone size: -
V gene: TRBV18
CDR3 DNA: TGTGCCAGCTACCCAGGGGGGAACACTGAAGCTTTCTTT
CDR3 protein: CASYPGGNTEAFF

D gene: TRBD1
J gene: TRBJ2-5
clone size: -
V gene: TRBV10-3
CDR3 DNA: TGTGCCACCGACCGGGACAGCAATCAAGAGACCCAGTACTTC
CDR3 protein: CATDRDSNQETQYF

D gene: TRBD2
J gene: TRBJ2-1
clone size: -
V gene: TRBV13
CDR3 DNA: TGTGCCAGCAGCTTACCCCCCCAAGCGGGACGCGGGGGTGAGCAGTTCTTC
CDR3 protein: CASSLPPQAGRGGEQFF

D gene: TRBD1
J gene: TRBJ2-2
clone size: -
V gene: TRBV5-6
CDR3 DNA: TGTGCCAGCAGCTTAACAGGGGAGTTAGGGTCCACCGGGGAGCTGTTTTTT
CDR3 protein: CASSLTGELGSTGELFF

D gene: -
J gene: TRBJ1-1
clone size: -
V gene: TRBV11-2
CDR3 DNA: TGTGCCAGCAGCGTGGGAGGGATTGGGACTGAAGCTTTCTTT
CDR3 protein: CASSVGGIGTEAFF

D gene: -
J gene: TRBJ2-1
clone size: -
V gene: TRBV7-2
CDR3 DNA: TGTGCCAGCAGCTTAGTCCGGGGAGGAGGGAATGAGCAGTTCTTC
CDR3 protein: CASSLVRGGGNEQFF

D gene: TRBD1
J gene: TRBJ2-2
clone size: -
V gene: TRBV7-6
CDR3 DNA: TGTGCCAGCAGCTTAGGACAGGGGGCGGTTGGAACCGGGGAGCTGTTTTTT
CDR3 protein: CASSLGQGAVGTGELFF

D gene: -
J gene: TRBJ2-7
clone size: -
V gene: TRBV30
CDR3 DNA: TGTGCCTACCAAAAGCCGGGGGCGTCCGAGCAGTACTTC
CDR3 protein: CAYQKPGASEQYF

D gene: -
J gene: TRBJ2-1
clone size: -
V gene: TRBV7-9
CDR3 DNA: TGTGCCAGCAGCACGTTAATCTATGAGCAGTTCTTC
CDR3 protein: CASSTLIYEQFF

D gene: -
J gene: TRBJ2-2
clone size: -
V gene: TRBV7-9
CDR3 DNA: TGTGCCAGCAGCTCACCTCTTATCAGCGCGGACACCGGGGAGCTGTTTTTT
CDR3 protein: CASSSPLISADTGELFF

D gene: -
J gene: TRBJ2-7
clone size: -
V gene: TRBV2
CDR3 DNA: TGTGCCAGCAGTGAGGAACTAGCTAGCTCCTACGAGCAGTACTTC
CDR3 protein: CASSEELASSYEQYF

D gene: -
J gene: TRBJ2-3
clone size: -
V gene: TRBV6-5
CDR3 DNA: TGTGCCAGCAGTTACTCGAAATCGGATACGCAGTATTTT
CDR3 protein: CASSYSKSDTQYF

D gene: TRBD1
J gene: TRBJ1-3
clone size: -
V gene: TRBV30
CDR3 DNA: TGTGCCTGGAGTGTAGTGGGACAGGGAGTTGGAAACACCATATATTTT
CDR3 protein: CAWSVVGQGVGNTIYF